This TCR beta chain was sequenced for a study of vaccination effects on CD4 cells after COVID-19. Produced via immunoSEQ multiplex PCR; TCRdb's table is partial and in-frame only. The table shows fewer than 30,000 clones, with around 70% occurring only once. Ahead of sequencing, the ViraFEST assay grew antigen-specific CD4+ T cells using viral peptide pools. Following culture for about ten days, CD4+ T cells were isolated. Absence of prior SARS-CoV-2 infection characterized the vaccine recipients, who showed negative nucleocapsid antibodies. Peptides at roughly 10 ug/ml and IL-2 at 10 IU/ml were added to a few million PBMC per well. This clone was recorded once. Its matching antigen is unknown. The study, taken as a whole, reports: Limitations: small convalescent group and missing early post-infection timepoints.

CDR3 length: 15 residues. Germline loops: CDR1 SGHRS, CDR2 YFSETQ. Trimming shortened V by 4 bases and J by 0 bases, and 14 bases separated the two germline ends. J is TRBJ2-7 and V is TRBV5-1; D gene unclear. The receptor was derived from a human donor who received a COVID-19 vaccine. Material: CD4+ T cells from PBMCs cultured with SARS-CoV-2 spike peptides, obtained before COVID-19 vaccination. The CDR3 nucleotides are TGCGCCAGCAGCCCTAACGCGGCGAGCTCCTACGAGCAGTACTTC. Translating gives CASSPNAASSYEQYF.